What follows are 19 T cell receptor beta chains derived from one specimen sequenced in a study of early T cells in non-severe SARS-CoV-2 infection. TCRdb recomputed calls from the 5' RACE reads with MiXCR, one row per CDR3 protein. Among 65,000 to 80,000 distinct CDR3 sequences listed, 10% to 12% were seen once. Sequenced sample: whole blood. The receptors originated from an adult who was a healthcare worker with PCR-confirmed SARS-CoV-2 infection or an uninfected control (not recorded which).

The V call is TRBV21-1, the J call TRBJ2-2. TRBV21-1 has pseudogene status. The length of the CDR3 is 13 residues. The CDR3 DNA is TGTGCCAGCAGCAGTCAGTCCACCGGGGAGCTGTTTTTT. Protein: CASSSQSTGELFF.

This clonotype was observed a handful of times. The chain carries TRBV6-1 and TRBJ1-2; unclear D gene. The CDR3 extends over 13 amino acids. Germline values: CDR1 MNHNS, CDR2 SASEGT. The V end was cut by 2 bases, the J end by 5 bases, with 9 bases between. The CDR3 nucleotides read TGTGCCAGCAGTGAACAAGCTTCTTATGGCTACACCTTC. Its protein is CASSEQASYGYTF.

The chain uses TRBV29-1 and TRBJ2-7, with D perhaps TRBD1 or TRBD2 (6 bases each). The germline V gene has CDR1 SQVTM and CDR2 ANQGSEA. CDR3 length: 13 residues. Between the trimmed V and J ends, which lost 6 bases and 0 bases, there was a span of 12 bases. Here the CDR3 DNA reads TGCAGCGTGGAGGGGGACCGCTCCTACGAGCAGTACTTC. Translating gives CSVEGDRSYEQYF.

The table lists this clonotype with many counts. V and J are TRBV27 and TRBJ2-1; D ambiguous. Germline V gene lookup returns CDR1 MNHEY and CDR2 SMNVEV (reference sequence). This CDR3 comprises 14 residues. Between the trimmed V and J ends, which lost 5 bases and 3 bases, there was a span of 11 bases. The CDR3 bases are TGTGCCAGCAGTCCCCCGGGCTTCTACAATGAGCAGTTCTTC. This sequence encodes CASSPPGFYNEQFF.

This clonotype has more than one count but fewer than ten. This chain joins TRBV7-9 and TRBJ2-5; TRBD2 is a possible D gene (5 bases). The V gene lost 5 bases and the J gene lost 1 base, with 17 bases spanning the gap. The V gene's germline CDR1 is SEHNR and CDR2 FQNEAQ (reference sequence). This CDR3 is built from 16 residues. CDR3 nucleotides: TGTGCCAGCAGCAGAACCCTTGGGAGTGTCCAAGAGACCCAGTACTTC. It encodes CASSRTLGSVQETQYF.

The sample holds many counts of this clonotype. The chain couples TRBV5-6 to TRBJ1-2; D remains unclear. The CDR3 totals 15 residues. V shed 3 bases and J shed 7 bases, with 19 bases lying between them. Germline V gene data show CDR1 as SGHDT and CDR2 as YYEEEE. The CDR3 loop reads CASSSIPYREGGYTF. The DNA for the CDR3 is TGTGCCAGCAGCTCCATCCCCTACAGAGAGGGTGGCTACACCTTC.

This clonotype showed up just once. This sequence joins TRBV28 and TRBJ2-7; D may match TRBD1 or TRBD2 (6 bases each). V lost 2 bases and J lost 5, with 13 bases in between. CDR3 length equals 14 residues. Per the germline V gene, CDR1 is MDHEN and CDR2 is SYDVKM. The CDR3: CASSLGGQGDEQYF. In DNA form, the CDR3 reads TGTGCCAGCAGTTTAGGGGGGCAGGGCGACGAGCAGTACTTC.

This clonotype came up a few times. The chain recombines TRBV5-4 with TRBJ2-1, with TRBD2 matching over 14 bases. The V gene's germline CDR1 is SGHNT and CDR2 YYREEE (reference sequence). The V segment lost 0 bases and the J segment 4 bases; nucleotides outside the gene matches: 6. The CDR3 sequence is 18 residues long. CDR3 in DNA: TGTGCCAGCAGCTTGGGACTAGCGGGGGGGCAGTTATACAATGAGCAGTTCTTC. This sequence encodes CASSLGLAGGQLYNEQFF.

CDR3 coding DNA: TGCGCCAGCAGCTTGGCCCGGACAGGCAACCAAGAGACCCAGTACTTC. It yields the protein CASSLARTGNQETQYF. The chain couples TRBV5-1 to TRBJ2-5; 7 bases are shared with TRBD1. Trimming removed 0 bases from V and 0 bases from J; junction bases left unmatched: 5. CDR3 length equals 16 residues. CDR1 is SGHRS, CDR2 YFSETQ, per germline. The complete variable domain, with remaining parts taken from reference TRBV5-1 and TRBJ2-5, reads KAGVTQTPRYLIKTRGQQVTLSCSPISGHRSVSWYQQTPGQGLQFLFEYFSETQRNKGNFPGRFSGRQFSNSRSEMNVSTLELGDSALYLCASSLARTGNQETQYFGPGTRLLVL.

This clonotype appeared many times. This chain connects TRBV11-2 to TRBJ1-5; D is unresolved. V gave up 2 bases and J gave up 4 bases, with 9 bases separating them. CDR1 is SGHAT, CDR2 FQNNGV, per germline. The CDR3 covers 14 residues. In DNA form, the CDR3 reads TGTGCCAGCAGCTTAACTGCAACTAATCAGCCCCAGCATTTT. It yields the protein CASSLTATNQPQHF.

The chain carries TRBV5-8 and TRBJ1-5; 9 positions match TRBD1. There are 20 residues in the CDR3. Looked up from germline, CDR1 is SGHTS and CDR2 is YDEGEE. J was trimmed by 0 bases and V by 2 bases; bases with no gene match: 15. DNA of the CDR3: TGTGCCAGCAGCTTACTTTCCGGGACAGGGAGTACTTATAGCAATCAGCCCCAGCATTTT. It translates to CASSLLSGTGSTYSNQPQHF.

V gene TRBV5-4 combines with J gene TRBJ2-3; 7 bases are a match to TRBD2. The V gene's germline CDR1 is SGHNT and CDR2 YYREEE (reference sequence). The CDR3 extends over 15 amino acids. Unmatched junction bases numbered 7, after V lost 2 bases and J lost 4 bases. CDR3 coding DNA: TGTGCCAGCAGCTTAGCTAGCGGCGTAGCAGATACGCAGTATTTT. It translates to CASSLASGVADTQYF. Drawing the rest from reference TRBV5-4 and TRBJ2-3, the complete variable domain is ETGVTQSPTHLIKTRGQQVTLRCSSQSGHNTVSWYQQALGQGPQFIFQYYREEENGRGNFPPRFSGLQFPNYSSELNVNALELDDSALYLCASSLASGVADTQYFGPGTRLTVL.

This rearrangement joins TRBV30 to TRBJ2-7; D uncertain. The germline V gene encodes CDR1 GTSNPN and CDR2 SVGIG (reference sequence). V dropped 5 bases and J dropped 2 bases, with 10 bases sitting between them. CDR3 length: 12 amino acids. CDR3 sequence reads: CAWGRAPYEQYF. The DNA for the CDR3 is TGTGCCTGGGGTAGGGCCCCCTACGAGCAGTACTTC.

The CDR3 nucleotides are TGTGCCAGCAGTTACATCTCCCCGGGACTAGCGGGCGATGAGCAGTTCTTC. It encodes CASSYISPGLAGDEQFF. The chain is built from TRBV6-5 and TRBJ2-1; 12 bases match TRBD2. With V trimmed by 2 bases and J by 8 bases, 10 bases remained unmatched. The length of the CDR3 is 17 residues. CDR1 is MNHEY and CDR2 is SVGAGI in the germline V gene.

This clonotype has ten or more counts. This chain connects TRBV6-2 or TRBV6-3 to TRBJ2-5, with D possibly matching TRBD1 (5 bases). Germline V lookup: CDR1 MNHEY, CDR2 SVGEGT. CDR3 length: 14 residues. The V end lost 2 bases, the J end lost 7 bases, and 14 bases lay between the germline ends. CDR3 amino acids: CASSYPDSPGTQYF. As DNA, the CDR3 is TGTGCCAGCAGTTACCCCGACAGCCCAGGGACCCAGTACTTC.

This clonotype showed up just a few times. The DNA of the CDR3 is TGTGCCAGCAGTCATTTTATGGGCTCCTACAATGAGCAGTTCTTC. Residues: CASSHFMGSYNEQFF. The chain employs TRBV12-3 or TRBV12-4 and TRBJ2-1; unclear D gene. CDR3 length: 15 amino acids. V was clipped by 5 bases and J by 0 bases, with 11 bases between them.

The chain joins TRBV7-3 to TRBJ2-1, with TRBD1 matching over 7 bases. Per germline, CDR1 SGHTA and CDR2 FQGTGA. This CDR3 comprises 15 residues. V was pared by 0 bases and J by 5 bases, with 4 bases of the junction left unmatched. The CDR3 sequence: CASSLTGGVNNEQFF. Written as DNA, the CDR3 is TGTGCCAGCAGCTTAACAGGGGGCGTTAACAATGAGCAGTTCTTC.

This clonotype has more than one count but fewer than ten. This rearrangement joins TRBV6-5 to TRBJ2-3, with D possibly matching TRBD2 (6 bases). CDR1 is MNHEY, CDR2 SVGAGI, per germline. V lost 6 bases to trimming and J lost 0 bases, with 13 bases between them. This CDR3 is 15 amino acids long. The CDR3 DNA follows: TGTGCCAGCAGCTTTAGCGGAACTAGCACAGATACGCAGTATTTT. Residues: CASSFSGTSTDTQYF.

The rearrangement links TRBV29-1 to TRBJ2-3; 8 positions match TRBD2. The ends lost 4 bases at V and 2 bases at J; junction bases unmatched: 8. This CDR3 is built from 15 residues. CDR1 SQVTM and CDR2 ANQGSEA come from the germline V gene. CDR3 DNA: TGCAGCGTTGCGAGCGGGGGCCCAACCACAGATACGCAGTATTTT. It specifies CSVASGGPTTDTQYF.